Each of the 8 T cell receptor beta chains below was sequenced from the same sample in a study of cytomegalovirus exposure and HLA in healthy donors. Profiled with immunoSEQ multiplex PCR; TCRdb holds only in-frame clones, not every one. This sample has 50,000 to 80,000 clones, with approximately 95% found just once. Sequenced sample: PBMCs. These receptors were obtained from a woman younger than 35 in good health and CMV-seropositive.

This clone showed up just once. The V gene is TRBV11-2, the J gene TRBJ2-7; TRBD2 aligns across 10 bases. This CDR3 comprises 15 residues. The V and J ends lost 5 bases and 5 bases, in that order; junction bases with no gene match: 9. Looked up from germline, CDR1 is SGHAT and CDR2 is FQNNGV. The CDR3 reads CASSLLAGAYNEQYF. The CDR3 nucleotides read TGTGCCAGCAGCCTCCTAGCGGGAGCCTACAACGAGCAGTACTTC.

The chain carries TRBV19 and TRBJ1-5, with 7 bases aligning to TRBD1. CDR1 and CDR2 from the germline V gene are LNHDA and SQIVND (reference sequence). With V trimmed by 5 bases and J by 2 bases, 6 bases remained unmatched. CDR3 size: 15 residues. The chain's CDR3 is CASSLQGRGNQPQHF. Written as DNA, the CDR3 is TGTGCCAGTAGTTTACAGGGGAGAGGCAATCAGCCCCAGCATTTT.

The chain carries TRBV1 and TRBJ2-4; TRBD1, as called in the table, went unchecked against the DNA. TRBV1 is a documented pseudogene. There are 15 residues in the CDR3. The CDR3 coding sequence is TGCACCAGCAGCCAAGAGGGACAGCCCAAAAACATTCAGTACTTC. This gives the protein CTSSQEGQPKNIQYF.

The rearrangement uses TRBV5-8 and TRBJ2-3, with 13 bases aligning to TRBD2. In germline, CDR1 is SGHTS, CDR2 YDEGEE. The ends lost 4 bases at V and 2 bases at J; junction bases unmatched: 4. This CDR3 contains 16 residues. Here the CDR3 DNA reads TGTGCCAGCAGCCTGGGACTAGCGGGAAACACAGATACGCAGTATTTT. Translated: CASSLGLAGNTDTQYF.

The chain has TRBV28 and TRBJ2-7, with TRBD2 identical over 9 bases. Germline-derived CDR1 and CDR2 are MDHEN and SYDVKM. The ends lost 2 bases at V and 4 bases at J; junction bases unmatched: 3. The CDR3 is 14 amino acids. The CDR3 coding sequence is TGTGCCAGCAGTTTAGCGGGAGGGGGGTACGAGCAGTACTTC. Protein product: CASSLAGGGYEQYF.

The genes are TRBV28 and TRBJ1-5; the match to TRBD1 covers 8 bases. The CDR3 is made up of 15 amino acids. Looked up from germline, CDR1 is MDHEN and CDR2 is SYDVKM. Trimming took 8 bases from V and 3 from J; bases not matched to a gene: 9. DNA of the CDR3: TGTGCCAGCTATAAGACAGGGGAATTCAATCAGCCCCAGCATTTT. It specifies CASYKTGEFNQPQHF.

In this sample, this clone turned up a few times. The chain recombines TRBV5-8 with TRBJ2-5; D is unresolved. Germline loops: CDR1 SGHTS, CDR2 YDEGEE. This CDR3 comprises 15 residues. The V end was cut by 0 bases, the J end by 0 bases, with 9 bases between. The CDR3 region is CASSLGNSYQETQYF. CDR3 DNA sequence: TGTGCCAGCAGCTTGGGTAACAGTTACCAAGAGACCCAGTACTTC.

This clone was picked up a small number of times. The chain is built from TRBV15 and TRBJ2-1, with 7 positions matching TRBD2. Germline assignment: CDR1 LNHNV and CDR2 YYDKDF (reference sequence). The CDR3 is made up of 15 amino acids. V was pared by 0 bases and J by 8 bases, with 7 bases of the junction left unmatched. The CDR3 region has the DNA TGTGCCACCAGCAGAGAGGCGGGGAGGGCGGATGAGCAGTTCTTC. Protein: CATSREAGRADEQFF.